These 21 T cell receptor beta chains originate from one sample sequenced in a study of blood T cell repertoires in COVID-19. The method was immunoSEQ multiplex PCR; TCRdb's version includes in-frame clones alone and lacks a portion of them. The table shows hundreds of thousands of clones, with 65% to 90% occurring only once. Sequenced material: peripheral blood. The source of these receptors is a man over 45 with acute or convalescent COVID-19.

The V gene is TRBV20-1, the J gene TRBJ1-1; no clear D gene. This CDR3 contains 13 residues. The germline V and J ends were trimmed by 3 bases and 8 bases, with 16 bases remaining between them. The V gene's germline CDR1 is DFQATT and CDR2 SNEGSKA (reference sequence). The CDR3 DNA is TGCAGTGCTAGTGCGGCAGGAAGCAAGGAAGCTTTCTTT. It translates to CSASAAGSKEAFF.

The rearrangement uses TRBV27 and TRBJ2-1, with 7 bases identical to TRBD1. J was trimmed by 8 bases and V by 3 bases; bases with no gene match: 4. This CDR3 is built from 13 residues. The germline V gene has CDR1 MNHEY and CDR2 SMNVEV (reference sequence). The CDR3 here is CASSLKGADEQFF. The DNA for the CDR3 is TGTGCCAGCAGTTTGAAGGGGGCCGATGAGCAGTTCTTC.

The V and J genes are TRBV12-3 or TRBV12-4 and TRBJ1-1, with 8 bases that match TRBD1. This CDR3 has 10 residues. The CDR3 DNA reads TGTGCTCAGGGGGCCACTGAAGCTTTCTTT. It codes for CAQGATEAFF.

The chain links TRBV30 to TRBJ2-7; 8 positions agree with TRBD1. Per the germline V gene, CDR1 is GTSNPN and CDR2 is SVGIG (reference sequence). Germline trimming cut 6 bases from V and 2 bases from J; bases unmatched to any gene: 6. The CDR3 is 13 amino acids. As DNA, the CDR3 is TGTGCCTGCCAGGACAGGGCCCCCTACGAGCAGTACTTC. Protein sequence: CACQDRAPYEQYF.

This clone was seen only a few times. The chain uses TRBV18 and TRBJ2-7; perhaps TRBD1 as D (5 bases). From germline, CDR1 is KGHSH and CDR2 LQKENI. V was clipped by 0 bases and J by 2 bases, with 11 bases between them. The CDR3 has 15 amino acids. The CDR3 sequence is CASSPPNRSPYEQYF. In DNA, the CDR3 is TGTGCCAGCTCACCACCGAACAGGTCCCCCTACGAGCAGTACTTC.

This chain joins TRBV7-8 and TRBJ1-4, with D unresolved. V was trimmed by 4 bases and J by 7 bases, leaving 13 bases between them. Germline CDR1 is SGHVS and CDR2 is FQNEAQ. The CDR3 has 14 residues. The CDR3 DNA reads as TGTGCCAGCAGCTCGTCGGTGATGCGTGAAAAACTGTTTTTT. Its translation: CASSSSVMREKLFF.

The chain combines TRBV5-1 with TRBJ2-1; a possible D gene is TRBD2 (5 bases). Trimming shortened V by 3 bases and J by 8 bases, and 12 bases separated the two germline ends. The CDR3 runs 13 residues. The germline V gene has CDR1 SGHRS and CDR2 YFSETQ. This CDR3 reads CASSSPGKDEQFF. The CDR3 coding sequence is TGCGCCAGCAGCTCACCGGGAAAGGATGAGCAGTTCTTC.

The CDR3, as DNA: TGTGCCAGCAGCCCCCCCGGGTCCACAATAAGTATGAACACTGAAGCTTTCTTT. It encodes CASSPPGSTISMNTEAFF. This rearrangement joins TRBV21-1 to TRBJ1-1. TRBV21-1 is tagged as a pseudogene. The CDR3 loop spans 18 amino acids.

DNA of the CDR3: TGTGCCAGCAGTAGGACAGGGATGGGGCAGCCCCAGCATTTT. Its translation is CASSRTGMGQPQHF. The rearrangement uses TRBV6-5 and TRBJ1-5; 8 bases are shared with TRBD1. Trimming removed 5 bases from V and 7 bases from J; junction bases left unmatched: 7. CDR1 MNHEY and CDR2 SVGAGI come from the germline V gene. The CDR3 extends over 14 amino acids.

The chain carries TRBV5-1 and TRBJ1-1; a weak D match, TRBD1 (5 bases). V was shortened by 0 bases and J by 0 bases, with 12 bases between the two germline ends. The CDR3 is 16 amino acids. Germline assignment: CDR1 SGHRS and CDR2 YFSETQ. CDR3 amino acids: CASSLARGTMNTEAFF. The CDR3 DNA reads as TGCGCCAGCAGCTTGGCGCGGGGGACCATGAACACTGAAGCTTTCTTT.

The V call is TRBV3-1 (or the pseudogene TRBV3-2), the J call TRBJ2-3; D possibly corresponds to TRBD2 (7 bases). The ends were cut back, 3 bases at V and 4 bases at J, with 11 bases in the middle. Per germline, CDR1 LGHDT and CDR2 YNNKEL (reference sequence). CDR3 length: 14 amino acids. As DNA, the CDR3 is TGTGCCAGCAGCCAGGGGGGGCCGGCAGATACGCAGTATTTT. It codes for CASSQGGPADTQYF.

The V and J genes are TRBV5-1 and TRBJ1-4, with 7 bases that match TRBD1. The V gene end was trimmed by 0 bases and the J gene end by 8 bases; junction bases not matched to a gene: 4. This CDR3 comprises 14 residues. CDR1 is SGHRS and CDR2 is YFSETQ in the germline V gene. CDR3 bases: TGCGCCAGCAGCTTGGAAGGCAGGGGGGAAAAACTGTTTTTT. Amino acids: CASSLEGRGEKLFF.

The V gene is TRBV18, the J gene TRBJ1-1, with no clear D. Trimming cost V 3 bases and J 5 bases, with 13 bases left between them. Germline V gives CDR1 KGHSH, CDR2 LQKENI. This CDR3 has 14 residues. The CDR3 region is CASSPAGRSTEAFF. The CDR3 nucleotides read TGTGCCAGCTCACCGGCTGGCAGATCAACTGAAGCTTTCTTT. The full variable domain, completed using reference TRBV18 and TRBJ1-1, is NAGVMQNPRHLVRRRGQEARLRCSPMKGHSHVYWYRQLPEEGLKFMVYLQKENIIDESGMPKERFSAEFPKEGPSILRIQQVVRGDSAAYFCASSPAGRSTEAFFGQGTRLTVV.

This chain connects TRBV7-9 to TRBJ2-3; 8 positions agree with TRBD1. CDR1 is SEHNR, CDR2 FQNEAQ, per germline (reference sequence). This CDR3 is 18 amino acids long. V lost 5 bases, J lost 2 bases, and 15 bases stayed unmatched. The CDR3 sequence: CASSPQPRQGWVTDTQYF. The CDR3 DNA reads TGTGCCAGCAGCCCGCAGCCAAGACAGGGGTGGGTCACAGATACGCAGTATTTT. Complete variable domain (other parts from reference TRBV7-9 and TRBJ2-3): DTGVSQNPRHKITKRGQNVTFRCDPISEHNRLYWYRQTLGQGPEFLTYFQNEAQLEKSRLLSDRFSAERPKGSFSTLEIQRTEQGDSAMYLCASSPQPRQGWVTDTQYFGPGTRLTVL.

V is TRBV6-1 and J is TRBJ1-2; no reliable D call. This CDR3 has 15 amino acids. Germline CDR1 reads MNHNS; CDR2 reads SASEGT. Trimming removed 0 bases at V and 2 bases at J, with 10 bases between. CDR3 bases: TGTGCCAGCAGTGAAGCGCTTGTGCAGAACTATGGCTACACCTTC. This codes for CASSEALVQNYGYTF.

The rearrangement links TRBV9 to TRBJ1-1; D perhaps matches TRBD1 (5 bases). Trimming stripped 4 bases from V and 1 base from J, with 11 bases between. Germline V CDR1 and CDR2: SGDLS, YYNGEE. The CDR3 is made up of 14 amino acids. This CDR3 is CASSPTDRNTEAFF. Here the CDR3 DNA reads TGTGCCAGCAGCCCTACCGACAGGAACACTGAAGCTTTCTTT.

The chain carries TRBV9 and TRBJ2-7; 7 bases line up with TRBD1. The ends lost 3 bases at V and 2 bases at J; junction bases unmatched: 5. CDR1 is SGDLS and CDR2 is YYNGEE in the germline V gene. The CDR3 has 14 residues. CDR3 nucleotides: TGTGCCAGCAGCGCCCGGGACAGACCCTACGAGCAGTACTTC. It is translated as CASSARDRPYEQYF.

The J gene is TRBJ2-3, the V gene TRBV6-5; no reliable D call. CDR3 length: 11 residues. The V end lost 7 bases, the J end lost 4 bases, and 6 bases lay between the germline ends. Germline loops: CDR1 MNHEY, CDR2 SVGAGI. The CDR3 bases are TGTGCCAGCACCGAGTCAGATACGCAGTATTTT. Protein sequence: CASTESDTQYF.

Only one count was recorded for this clone. This chain joins TRBV14 and TRBJ1-3; unclear D gene. This CDR3 is 13 amino acids long. V lost 5 bases and J 1 base, leaving 6 bases between the germline ends. CDR1 SGHDN and CDR2 FVKESK come from the germline V gene. CDR3 protein: CASSFPSGNTIYF. The CDR3, as DNA: TGTGCCAGCAGCTTCCCTTCTGGAAACACCATATATTTT.

The chain joins TRBV11-2 to TRBJ2-2; 9 bases agree with TRBD2. Germline lookup yields CDR1 SGHAT and CDR2 FQNNGV. CDR3 size: 18 residues. The V gene end was trimmed by 1 base and the J gene end by 0 bases; junction bases not matched to a gene: 6. The CDR3: CASSLAVGGGANTGELFF. In DNA, the CDR3 is TGTGCCAGCAGCTTAGCGGTAGGCGGGGGGGCGAACACCGGGGAGCTGTTTTTT.

This clone was detected only a few times. The chain carries TRBV7-2 and TRBJ1-3; D gene ambiguous. The V end lost 1 base, the J end lost 0 bases, and 7 bases lay between the germline ends. Germline CDR1 SGHTA, CDR2 FQGNSA. The CDR3 has 15 residues. The CDR3 DNA is TGTGCCAGCAGCTTAGACAGTGCCTCTGGAAACACCATATATTTT. Translating it yields CASSLDSASGNTIYF. The full variable domain, completed using reference TRBV7-2 and TRBJ1-3, is GAGVSQSPSNKVTEKGKDVELRCDPISGHTALYWYRQSLGQGLEFLIYFQGNSAPDKSGLPSDRFSAERTGGSVSTLTIQRTQQEDSAVYLCASSLDSASGNTIYFGEGSWLTVV.